The 4 T cell receptor beta chains in this list originate from one sample, sequenced in a study of blood T cell repertoires in COVID-19. Some clones are missing from TCRdb's copy, which holds only in-frame ones; the method was immunoSEQ multiplex PCR. In the table there are 260,000 or so clones, 80% to 90% of which are singletons. Specimen: peripheral blood. The receptors stem from a woman between 70 and 85 years old with acute or convalescent COVID-19.

This rearrangement joins TRBV28 to TRBJ2-1, with 8 bases aligning to TRBD1. The CDR3 is made up of 13 amino acids. V was pared by 8 bases and J by 4 bases, with 4 bases of the junction left unmatched. Germline values: CDR1 MDHEN, CDR2 SYDVKM. The CDR3 nucleotides read TGTGCCAGCGCCGGGACAGGATACAATGAGCAGTTCTTC. Its translation is CASAGTGYNEQFF.

This chain links TRBV2 with TRBJ1-2; D might be TRBD1 (5 bases). Trimming cost V 5 bases and J 2 bases, with 18 bases left between them. The CDR3 consists of 16 residues. Per germline, CDR1 SNHLY and CDR2 FYNNEI. CDR3 nucleotides: TGTGCCAGCAGTTCTGACAGAACTTTAATAAACTATGGCTACACCTTC. Encoded protein: CASSSDRTLINYGYTF.

This clone occurred once. The genes are TRBV4-2 and TRBJ2-3, with 7 bases identical to TRBD2. This CDR3 has 16 residues. The trim removed 1 base at V and 0 bases at J, leaving 4 bases unmatched. The germline CDR1 and CDR2 sequences are LGHNA and YNFKEQ. Here the CDR3 reads CASSQAGGGSTDTQYF. The CDR3 region has the DNA TGTGCCAGCAGCCAAGCTGGGGGGGGTAGCACAGATACGCAGTATTTT.

The CDR3 nucleotides are TGTGCCAGCAGCTCCTTAGGGGGGGCAAACGAAAAACTGTTTTTT. It codes for CASSSLGGANEKLFF. The rearrangement uses TRBV7-9 and TRBJ1-4, with D maybe TRBD1 (6 bases). Looked up from germline, CDR1 is SEHNR and CDR2 is FQNEAQ (reference sequence). CDR3 length: 15 amino acids. The V end lost 4 bases, the J end lost 8 bases, and 17 bases lay between the germline ends.